This TCR beta chain was observed in a study of T cell repertoires in cytomegalovirus infection (dated by TCRdb to between 2018 and 2021). A note on the overall study: Peptide stimulations targeted recently identified HLA-C-restricted CMV epitopes, whose presentation resists viral immunomodulation, together with well-studied HLA-B-restricted epitopes. The HLA type of each donor mattered for the analysis, because public TCR beta signatures pointed to carriage of CMV infection along with the matching HLA type. Overall study outcomes, separate from this receptor: In both this cohort and an independent cohort of approximately 350 donors, the cumulative frequency of public TCR beta family members distinguished carriers of CMV infection plus the relevant HLA type. The ex vivo response was dominated by HLA-C-restricted CMV-specific TCR beta clonotypes, which also provided the single most frequent clonotype in two of eight donors.

The sample's treatment or condition label is to be understood as: in vitro stimulation with specific CMV peptide epitopes to enrich CMV-specific T cells. Sequencing took place on an Illumina HiSeq 1500. The raw public reads went through TCRdb reprocessing: fastp at Q25, MiXCR clone calling, in-frame beta chains kept. All rows with the same CDR3 protein become a single entry with the most common DNA and genes. The sample profile shows fewer than 850,000 distinct CDR3 sequences; 25% to 30% of them were found once. Of the sample, around 14% is held by the ten largest clones. From the cysteine up to the phenylalanine, the CDR3 has a length of 14 residues. Here the CDR3 DNA is all that survives: 42 bases in frame from base 1. Reading the germline V gene (reference sequence) gives CDR1 MNHNY and CDR2 SVGAGI. V and J are truncated by 2 bases and 7 bases respectively, leaving an intervening sequence of 9 bases.

A remark on this clonotype: Its antigen remains unidentified. Nothing much larger sits one base from this clone, and base qualities are not available.

The rearrangement joined TRBV6-6 to TRBJ1-6; no D gene call is confident. The source is a human donor in good health (CMV status not recorded). Some clones in this sample may be carry-over from other donors' samples. The material was cultured CD8+ T cells from PBMCs, obtained from culture after CMV antigen stimulation. The CDR3 region has the sequence CASSYAQVNSPLHF. The DNA sequence reads TGTGCCAGCAGTTACGCTCAGGTGAATTCACCCCTCCACTTT.